This is a list of T cell receptor beta chains from one sample in a study of blood T cell repertoires in COVID-19. The data were produced by immunoSEQ multiplex PCR, yet TCRdb's version contains in-frame clones alone and is incomplete. The sample lists roughly 290,000 clones, approximately 87% occurring once. What was sequenced was peripheral blood. The source is a woman between 45 and 60 years old who had recovered from COVID-19. The CDR3 runs from the conserved cysteine through the conserved F or W. Fields, in order: J gene, clone size, V gene, D gene, CDR3 protein, CDR3 DNA. D genes are given only for firm matches. The size of a clone is reported for some rows only, either as once, few or many, or as a class for expanded clones.

j_gene: TRBJ2-1; abundance: few; v_gene: TRBV7-3; d_gene: -; CDR3aa: CASSRVGGISYNEQFF; CDR3nt: TGTGCCAGCAGCCGCGTCGGCGGGATCTCCTACAATGAGCAGTTCTTC
j_gene: TRBJ1-4; abundance: -; v_gene: TRBV4-1; d_gene: TRBD1; CDR3aa: CASSLRNRQGPEEKLFF; CDR3nt: TGCGCCAGCAGCCTCCGTAACCGACAGGGGCCCGAGGAGAAACTGTTTTTT
j_gene: TRBJ2-7; abundance: -; v_gene: TRBV7-9; d_gene: TRBD2; CDR3aa: CASSFASGYEQYF; CDR3nt: TGTGCCAGCAGCTTTGCTAGCGGCTACGAGCAGTACTTC
j_gene: TRBJ2-2; abundance: -; v_gene: TRBV5-4; d_gene: TRBD2; CDR3aa: CASSPYSGRAGGELFF; CDR3nt: TGTGCCAGCAGCCCTTATAGCGGGAGGGCCGGCGGGGAGCTGTTTTTT
j_gene: TRBJ1-1; abundance: -; v_gene: TRBV27; d_gene: -; CDR3aa: CASRTRSPGSTRRDPLGTEAFF; CDR3nt: TGTGCCAGCAGGACGAGGTCCCCGGGATCGACTAGAAGAGATCCACTAGGGACTGAAGCTTTCTTT
j_gene: TRBJ1-2; abundance: -; v_gene: TRBV6-2/TRBV6-3; d_gene: -; CDR3aa: CASRPGRRPRAQGYTF; CDR3nt: TGTGCCAGCAGGCCTGGCCGCCGCCCGAGGGCCCAGGGCTACACCTTC
j_gene: TRBJ2-5; abundance: -; v_gene: TRBV3-1/TRBV3-2; d_gene: -; CDR3aa: CASSQGGLLKETQYF; CDR3nt: TGTGCCAGCAGCCAAGGGGGACTCCTGAAAGAGACCCAGTACTTC
j_gene: TRBJ1-5; abundance: -; v_gene: TRBV10-3; d_gene: -; CDR3aa: CAISTDSNQPQHF; CDR3nt: TGTGCCATCAGTACAGATAGCAATCAGCCCCAGCATTTT
j_gene: TRBJ2-3; abundance: once; v_gene: TRBV5-6; d_gene: TRBD1; CDR3aa: CASSLALFDRGYDTQYF; CDR3nt: TGTGCCAGCAGCTTGGCTCTGTTTGACAGGGGATATGATACGCAGTATTTT
j_gene: TRBJ1-1; abundance: few; v_gene: TRBV28; d_gene: -; CDR3aa: CASSFKLNTEAFF; CDR3nt: TGTGCCAGCAGTTTCAAACTTAACACTGAAGCTTTCTTT
j_gene: TRBJ2-7; abundance: -; v_gene: TRBV15; d_gene: -; CDR3aa: CATSRGGRSSYEQYF; CDR3nt: TGTGCCACCAGCAGAGGTGGCAGATCATCCTACGAGCAGTACTTC
j_gene: TRBJ2-1; abundance: -; v_gene: TRBV7-2; d_gene: TRBD2; CDR3aa: CASSSTSAPQFF; CDR3nt: TGTGCCAGCAGCTCGACTAGCGCGCCACAGTTCTTC
j_gene: TRBJ2-4; abundance: -; v_gene: TRBV7-2; d_gene: -; CDR3aa: CASSRVQGIQYF; CDR3nt: TGTGCCAGCAGCCGAGTACAGGGTATTCAGTACTTC
j_gene: TRBJ1-3; abundance: once; v_gene: TRBV6-5; d_gene: -; CDR3aa: CASSRGGEDTIYF; CDR3nt: TGTGCCAGCAGTCGGGGAGGTGAGGACACCATATATTTT
j_gene: TRBJ2-7; abundance: -; v_gene: TRBV7-6; d_gene: -; CDR3aa: CASSRGTLVSYEQYF; CDR3nt: TGTGCCAGCAGCCGCGGGACCCTGGTATCCTACGAGCAGTACTTC
j_gene: TRBJ2-2; abundance: -; v_gene: TRBV5-5; d_gene: -; CDR3aa: CASSLNHAKNTGELFF; CDR3nt: TGTGCCAGCAGCTTGAACCACGCTAAGAACACCGGGGAGCTGTTTTTT
j_gene: TRBJ2-4; abundance: -; v_gene: TRBV10-1; d_gene: -; CDR3aa: CASPGSGLAKNIQYF; CDR3nt: TGCGCCAGCCCCGGTAGCGGTTTAGCCAAAAACATTCAGTACTTC
j_gene: TRBJ2-7; abundance: -; v_gene: TRBV6-1; d_gene: -; CDR3aa: CASSEVGQWPNEQYF; CDR3nt: TGTGCCAGCAGTGAAGTCGGACAGTGGCCTAACGAGCAGTACTTC
j_gene: TRBJ1-5; abundance: -; v_gene: TRBV2; d_gene: -; CDR3aa: CASSQGNQPQHF; CDR3nt: TGTGCCAGCTCACAGGGCAATCAGCCCCAGCATTTT
j_gene: TRBJ1-5; abundance: -; v_gene: TRBV28; d_gene: -; CDR3aa: CASSFGQDTLASQPQHF; CDR3nt: TGTGCCAGCAGTTTCGGTCAGGATACCCTAGCAAGCCAGCCCCAGCATTTT
j_gene: TRBJ1-5; abundance: -; v_gene: TRBV27; d_gene: -; CDR3aa: CASSPSRVLTAQHF; CDR3nt: TGTGCCAGCAGTCCAAGTCGTGTCTTAACGGCCCAGCATTTT
j_gene: TRBJ2-2; abundance: -; v_gene: TRBV10-2; d_gene: TRBD2; CDR3aa: CASSDSLRGGLTGELFF; CDR3nt: TGCGCCAGCAGCGATAGCCTCCGCGGGGGGTTAACCGGGGAGCTGTTTTTT
j_gene: TRBJ1-1; abundance: -; v_gene: TRBV5-1; d_gene: -; CDR3aa: CASSLGTVNTEAFF; CDR3nt: TGCGCCAGCAGCTTGGGGACAGTTAACACTGAAGCTTTCTTT
j_gene: TRBJ2-2; abundance: -; v_gene: TRBV11-1; d_gene: TRBD1; CDR3aa: CASSLNPQGTGELFF; CDR3nt: TGTGCCAGCAGCTTAAACCCACAGGGGACCGGGGAGCTGTTTTTT
j_gene: TRBJ2-7; abundance: -; v_gene: TRBV7-2; d_gene: -; CDR3aa: CASSLGQQVYEQYF; CDR3nt: TGTGCCAGCAGCTTAGGCCAACAGGTTTACGAGCAGTACTTC
j_gene: TRBJ1-3; abundance: -; v_gene: TRBV6-2/TRBV6-3; d_gene: -; CDR3aa: CASSHLIENTIYF; CDR3nt: TGTGCCAGCAGTCACCTAATTGAGAACACCATATATTTT
j_gene: TRBJ1-1; abundance: -; v_gene: TRBV6-5; d_gene: -; CDR3aa: CASSTGGAEAFF; CDR3nt: TGTGCCAGCAGTACGGGGGGGGCTGAAGCTTTCTTT
j_gene: TRBJ1-1; abundance: -; v_gene: TRBV6-6; d_gene: -; CDR3aa: CASSYMPGSTEAFF; CDR3nt: TGTGCCAGCAGTTACATGCCGGGGTCCACTGAAGCTTTCTTT
j_gene: TRBJ1-4; abundance: once; v_gene: TRBV12-3/TRBV12-4; d_gene: -; CDR3aa: CASSFGANEKLFF; CDR3nt: TGTGCCAGCAGTTTTGGAGCGAACGAAAAACTGTTTTTT
j_gene: TRBJ2-7; abundance: -; v_gene: TRBV10-2; d_gene: -; CDR3aa: CASSESTSSYEQYF; CDR3nt: TGCGCCAGCAGCGAGTCTACGAGCTCCTACGAGCAGTACTTC
j_gene: TRBJ2-1; abundance: -; v_gene: TRBV4-2; d_gene: TRBD2; CDR3aa: CASSQDYGTSDWEQFF; CDR3nt: TGTGCCAGCAGCCAAGATTACGGGACTAGCGATTGGGAGCAGTTCTTC
j_gene: TRBJ1-2; abundance: -; v_gene: TRBV19; d_gene: -; CDR3aa: CASSYSTSDYGYTF; CDR3nt: TGTGCCAGTAGTTACTCAACGTCGGACTATGGCTACACCTTC
j_gene: TRBJ1-2; abundance: -; v_gene: TRBV19; d_gene: TRBD1; CDR3aa: CASSLKGALAGGYTF; CDR3nt: TGTGCCAGTAGTTTAAAGGGGGCCCTCGCGGGAGGCTACACCTTC
j_gene: TRBJ2-1; abundance: -; v_gene: TRBV7-9; d_gene: TRBD2; CDR3aa: CASSPPFSRTRDNEQFF; CDR3nt: TGTGCCAGCAGCCCCCCATTCTCTCGGACTAGGGACAATGAGCAGTTCTTC
j_gene: TRBJ1-1; abundance: once; v_gene: TRBV10-3; d_gene: -; CDR3aa: CAISERGGTANTEAFF; CDR3nt: TGTGCCATCAGTGAAAGGGGGGGCACGGCGAACACTGAAGCTTTCTTT
j_gene: TRBJ2-6; abundance: -; v_gene: TRBV9; d_gene: -; CDR3aa: CASSVGGPRQGGANVLTF; CDR3nt: TGTGCCAGCAGCGTAGGGGGGCCTCGCCAGGGTGGGGCCAACGTCCTGACTTTC
j_gene: TRBJ1-1; abundance: -; v_gene: TRBV5-6; d_gene: -; CDR3aa: CASSGVLAGANTEAFF; CDR3nt: TGTGCCAGCAGCGGAGTCCTTGCAGGGGCGAACACTGAAGCTTTCTTT
j_gene: TRBJ2-5; abundance: -; v_gene: TRBV7-2; d_gene: -; CDR3aa: CASSRSLLQETQYF; CDR3nt: TGTGCCAGCAGCCGGAGCCTTTTACAAGAGACCCAGTACTTC
j_gene: TRBJ1-1; abundance: once; v_gene: TRBV6-4; d_gene: TRBD1; CDR3aa: CASSDRQGKMNTEAFF; CDR3nt: TGTGCCAGCAGTGACAGACAGGGGAAGATGAACACTGAAGCTTTCTTT
j_gene: TRBJ1-1; abundance: -; v_gene: TRBV27; d_gene: -; CDR3aa: CASSRTANTEAFF; CDR3nt: TGTGCCAGCAGCCGGACAGCTAACACTGAAGCTTTCTTT
j_gene: TRBJ1-1; abundance: -; v_gene: TRBV12-3/TRBV12-4; d_gene: -; CDR3aa: CASSFTANTEAFF; CDR3nt: TGTGCCAGCAGTTTTACAGCCAACACTGAAGCTTTCTTT
j_gene: TRBJ2-3; abundance: many; v_gene: TRBV28; d_gene: TRBD2; CDR3aa: CASSLPTSGRWDTQYF; CDR3nt: TGTGCCAGCAGTCTGCCGACTAGCGGGCGCTGGGATACGCAGTATTTT
j_gene: TRBJ1-2; abundance: -; v_gene: TRBV28; d_gene: -; CDR3aa: CASSFTLAGNYGYTF; CDR3nt: TGTGCCAGCAGTTTTACCCTGGCAGGGAACTATGGCTACACCTTC
j_gene: TRBJ1-6; abundance: -; v_gene: TRBV7-2; d_gene: TRBD1; CDR3aa: CASRKRQGYGSPLHF; CDR3nt: TGTGCCAGCAGGAAAAGACAGGGGTATGGTTCACCCCTCCACTTT
j_gene: TRBJ1-4; abundance: -; v_gene: TRBV24-1; d_gene: TRBD1; CDR3aa: CATSDGQGAYEKLFF; CDR3nt: TGTGCCACCAGTGACGGACAGGGGGCGTACGAAAAACTGTTTTTT